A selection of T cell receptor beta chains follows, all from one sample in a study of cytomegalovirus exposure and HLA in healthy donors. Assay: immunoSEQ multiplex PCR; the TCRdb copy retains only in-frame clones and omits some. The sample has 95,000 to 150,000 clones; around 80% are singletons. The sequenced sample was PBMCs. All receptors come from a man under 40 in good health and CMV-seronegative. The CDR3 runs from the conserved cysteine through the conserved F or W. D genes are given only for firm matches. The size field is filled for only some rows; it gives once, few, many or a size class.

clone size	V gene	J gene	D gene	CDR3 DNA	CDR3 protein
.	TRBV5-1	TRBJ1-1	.	TGCGCCAGCAGCTTGGCCGGAGCCTGGAACACTGAAGCTTTCTTT	CASSLAGAWNTEAFF
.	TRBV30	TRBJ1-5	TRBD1	TGTGCCTGGGGGGGGACAGGGGGCAATCAGCCCCAGCATTTT	CAWGGTGGNQPQHF
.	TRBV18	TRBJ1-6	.	TGTGCCAGCTCACCACGGGACACGAGCTCCTATAATTCACCCCTCCACTTT	CASSPRDTSSYNSPLHF
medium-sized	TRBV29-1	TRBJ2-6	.	TGCAGCGTTGAATCCGATGGCGGGGCGTCTTCGTATGGGGCCAACGTCCTGACTTTC	CSVESDGGASSYGANVLTF
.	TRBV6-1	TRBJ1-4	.	TGTGCCAGCAAGCAGGGGAATGAAAAACTGTTTTTT	CASKQGNEKLFF
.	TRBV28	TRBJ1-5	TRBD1	TGTGCCAGCAGTGATGGGACAGGGATTCAGCCCCAGCATTTT	CASSDGTGIQPQHF
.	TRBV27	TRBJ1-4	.	TGTGCCAGCAGTTTACAGGCCGCAACTAATGAAAAACTGTTTTTT	CASSLQAATNEKLFF
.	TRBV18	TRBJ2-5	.	TGTGCCAGCTCACCCCCAGGGGTGGAGACCCAGTACTTC	CASSPPGVETQYF
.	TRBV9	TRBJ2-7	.	TGTGCCAGCAGCGTCGGGACATTCGCCGAGCAGTACTTC	CASSVGTFAEQYF
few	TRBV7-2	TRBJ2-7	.	TGTGCCAGCAGCTTATGGCCGATGACCTACGAGCAGTACTTC	CASSLWPMTYEQYF
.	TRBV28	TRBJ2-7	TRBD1	TGTGCCAGCACCCGCCGGGACAGGCGTTACGAGCAGTACTTC	CASTRRDRRYEQYF
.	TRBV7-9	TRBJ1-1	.	TGTGCCAGCAGCTTATCAGACACTGAAGCTTTCTTT	CASSLSDTEAFF
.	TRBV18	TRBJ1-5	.	TGTGCCAGCTCACCCGCGAGGGAGGAACAGCCCCAGCATTTT	CASSPAREEQPQHF
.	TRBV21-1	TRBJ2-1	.	TGTGCCAGCAGCTCAGGGGAGGGCCGTCCCTACAATGAGCAGTTCTTC	CASSSGEGRPYNEQFF
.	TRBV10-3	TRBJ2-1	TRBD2	TGTGCCATCATGGGAGCGGGGGGATCCTACAATGAGCAGTTCTTC	CAIMGAGGSYNEQFF
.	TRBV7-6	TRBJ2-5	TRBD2	TGTGCCAGCAGCTTAGCTAGCGGGTTGACCCAGTACTTC	CASSLASGLTQYF
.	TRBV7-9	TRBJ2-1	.	TGTGCCAGCAGCCCCGGGGGTAGTGAGCAGTTCTTC	CASSPGGSEQFF
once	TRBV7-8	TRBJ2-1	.	TGTGCCAGCAGCTTAATGGCAGGCTTGGATGAGCAGTTCTTC	CASSLMAGLDEQFF
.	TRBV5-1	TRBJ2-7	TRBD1	TGCGCCAGCAGCCCCCAGGGACAGTCCTACGAGCAGTACTTC	CASSPQGQSYEQYF
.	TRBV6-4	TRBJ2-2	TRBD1	TGTGCCAGCAGTGATACGGACAGGCGTGACACCGGGGAGCTGTTTTTT	CASSDTDRRDTGELFF